One sample yielded the 13 T cell receptor beta chains listed below, sequenced in a study of T cell responses to AZD1222 COVID-19 vaccine. Measured with immunoSEQ multiplex PCR; TCRdb has only the in-frame clones, and not every one. The table has tens of thousands of clones, about 92% seen once. Sequencing was performed on peripheral blood, taken on day 0 of AZD1222 vaccination. These receptors all stem from an adult in good health.

The chain recombines TRBV12-3 or TRBV12-4 with TRBJ2-7; D is undetermined. V was shortened by 2 bases and J by 6 bases, with 11 bases between the two germline ends. The CDR3 is 13 amino acids. The CDR3 sequence is CASSLIRGAEQYF. DNA for the CDR3: TGTGCCAGCAGTTTAATAAGAGGAGCCGAGCAGTACTTC.

V usage is TRBV28 and J usage is TRBJ1-1; possible D gene TRBD1, 5 bases. The CDR3 spans 14 residues. V was clipped by 8 bases and J by 0 bases, with 13 bases between them. The germline CDR1 and CDR2 sequences are MDHEN and SYDVKM. The CDR3 protein is CASEIGGMNTEAFF. The DNA of the CDR3 is TGTGCCAGCGAGATCGGGGGGATGAACACTGAAGCTTTCTTT. The full variable domain, its missing parts supplied by reference TRBV28 and TRBJ1-1, is DVKVTQSSRYLVKRTGEKVFLECVQDMDHENMFWYRQDPGLGLRLIYFSYDVKMKEKGDIPEGYSVSREKKERFSLILESASTNQTSMYLCASEIGGMNTEAFFGQGTRLTVV.

The CDR3 nucleotides read TGTGCCAGCGGGGCCGACGGTGCGGGGTTTCCCACAGATACGCAGTATTTT. It specifies CASGADGAGFPTDTQYF. The chain links TRBV2 to TRBJ2-3, with D possibly TRBD2 on 6 matching bases. The CDR3 is 17 residues long. Germline values: CDR1 SNHLY, CDR2 FYNNEI. V gave up 8 bases and J gave up 2 bases, with 23 bases separating them.

This clone appeared once. This sequence joins TRBV5-6 and TRBJ1-6; tentatively, D is TRBD1 (5 bases). V was cut by 0 bases and J by 8 bases, with 12 bases left in between. The germline V gene encodes CDR1 SGHDT and CDR2 YYEEEE. The CDR3 has 15 residues. The CDR3 spells CASSLAGGNYSPLHF. In DNA, the CDR3 is TGTGCCAGCAGCTTGGCCGGGGGAAATTATTCACCCCTCCACTTT.

The CDR3 here is CASSGTSGSKDTQYF. CDR3 nucleotides: TGTGCCAGCAGCGGGACTAGCGGGAGTAAAGATACGCAGTATTTT. This chain links TRBV3-1 (or the pseudogene TRBV3-2) with TRBJ2-3, with 14 bases lining up with TRBD2. This CDR3 contains 15 residues. Germline trimming cut 5 bases from V and 5 bases from J; bases unmatched to any gene: 3. Germline lookup yields CDR1 LGHDT and CDR2 YNNKEL (reference sequence).

The chain recombines TRBV5-4 with TRBJ2-3, with D possibly matching TRBD1 (5 bases). The germline V and J ends were trimmed by 0 bases and 2 bases, with 10 bases remaining between them. The CDR3 loop spans 15 amino acids. From germline, CDR1 is SGHNT and CDR2 YYREEE (reference sequence). The CDR3: CASSLARAATDTQYF. The CDR3 DNA is TGTGCCAGCAGCTTGGCCAGGGCGGCCACAGATACGCAGTATTTT.

The chain employs TRBV19 and TRBJ1-5, with D perhaps matching TRBD1 (6 bases). Germline assignment: CDR1 LNHDA and CDR2 SQIVND (reference sequence). CDR3 length equals 15 residues. V was clipped by 6 bases and J by 7 bases, with 19 bases between them. CDR3 bases: TGTGCCAGTAGCCAAAGGCAGGGGCCGGTGCAGCCCCAGCATTTT. Translated: CASSQRQGPVQPQHF.

This clone was seen a single time. The chain is built from TRBV5-4 and TRBJ2-7; D might be TRBD2 (5 bases). The CDR3 has 13 amino acids. CDR1 is SGHNT, CDR2 YYREEE, per germline (reference sequence). Trimming stripped 4 bases from V and 2 bases from J, with 10 bases between. Written as DNA, the CDR3 is TGTGCCAGCAGCAACATGGGAGCCTACGAGCAGTACTTC. The encoded protein is CASSNMGAYEQYF.

V is TRBV6-2 or TRBV6-3 and J is TRBJ1-2, with D unclear. There are 13 residues in the CDR3. V lost 2 bases, J lost 5 bases, and 9 bases lay in between. CDR1 is MNHEY, CDR2 SVGEGT, per germline. CDR3 sequence (DNA): TGTGCCAGCAGTTACGGCAGGCGGTATGGCTACACCTTC. Translated: CASSYGRRYGYTF.

This clone was recorded only once. Compared with germline, one end of the junction differs, possibly owing to a read error. This rearrangement joins TRBV28 to TRBJ1-2; no clear D. Germline V CDR1 and CDR2: MDHEN, SYDVKM. The CDR3 contains 10 residues. The CDR3 coding sequence is TGTGCCAGCAGTTTAAGGGAACCCCATTTC. Amino acid sequence: CASSLREPHF.

The V gene is TRBV2, the J gene TRBJ2-1; D gene unclear. This CDR3 has 13 amino acids. Per germline, CDR1 SNHLY and CDR2 FYNNEI. The ends were cut back, 7 bases at V and 9 bases at J, with 16 bases in the middle. The CDR3 spells CASNGHTYGEQFF. CDR3 DNA: TGTGCCAGCAATGGTCACACTTACGGTGAGCAGTTCTTC.

Only one count was recorded for this clone. The rearrangement links TRBV10-2 to TRBJ2-7; the match to TRBD2 covers 10 bases. Germline trimming cut 7 bases from V and 7 bases from J; bases unmatched to any gene: 7. Per germline, CDR1 WSHSY and CDR2 SAAADI. This CDR3 contains 13 residues. Written as DNA, the CDR3 is TGCGCCAGCATGCTAGCGGGAGTGGGAGAGCAGTACTTC. The encoded protein is CASMLAGVGEQYF.

The rearrangement joins TRBV7-2 to TRBJ2-1; either TRBD1 or TRBD2 may fit D (5 bases each). Trimming pared 1 base from V and 12 bases from J, leaving 16 bases between. CDR1 is SGHTA, CDR2 FQGNSA, per germline. This CDR3 contains 14 residues. CDR3 nucleotides: TGTGCCAGCAGCTTAGGAGGGACCCGGCGTGGGCAGTTCTTC. Translated: CASSLGGTRRGQFF.